A single sample gave rise to the 14 T cell receptor beta chains below, sequenced in a study of T cell responses to AZD1222 COVID-19 vaccine. Using immunoSEQ multiplex PCR, the repertoire was profiled, and TCRdb retains in-frame clones only, with some absent. The sample includes some 60,000 clones, 60% to 85% of them seen just once. Here the sequenced sample was peripheral blood, taken 28 days after the second AZD1222 dose. These receptors were taken from an adult who received the AZD1222 COVID-19 vaccine.

The chain employs TRBV5-4 and TRBJ2-7; D may be TRBD2 (6 bases). This CDR3 is built from 15 residues. Trimming took off 2 bases at V and 0 bases at J, with 12 bases between the two ends. The V gene's germline CDR1 is SGHNT and CDR2 YYREEE (reference sequence). The CDR3 here is CASSFGGALSYEQYF. CDR3 DNA sequence: TGTGCCAGCAGCTTTGGCGGGGCCCTCTCCTACGAGCAGTACTTC.

The chain combines TRBV11-2 with TRBJ1-2, with a weak D call TRBD1 (5 bases). V was pared by 2 bases and J by 7 bases, with 11 bases between. The CDR3 has 13 residues. CDR1 is SGHAT, CDR2 FQNNGV, per germline. CDR3: CASSLIGGVGYTF. The CDR3 DNA follows: TGTGCCAGCAGCTTAATTGGAGGGGTTGGCTACACCTTC. The variable domain in full, completed from reference TRBV11-2 and TRBJ1-2, reads EAGVAQSPRYKIIEKRQSVAFWCNPISGHATLYWYQQILGQGPKLLIQFQNNGVVDDSQLPKDRFSAERLKGVDSTLKIQPAKLEDSAVYLCASSLIGGVGYTFGSGTRLTVV.

The rearrangement joins TRBV5-1 to TRBJ2-7, with 9 bases identical to TRBD2. This CDR3 has 16 residues. The junction had 9 bases not matched to a gene; V was cut back by 0 bases and J by 5 bases. Looked up from germline, CDR1 is SGHRS and CDR2 is YFSETQ. CDR3 protein: CASSLAPTSGVDEQYF. The CDR3 coding sequence is TGCGCCAGCAGCTTGGCCCCGACTAGCGGTGTGGACGAGCAGTACTTC.

This clone was found once. CDR3 bases: TGTGCCAGCAGGGGGTACAGAGACCAAGAGACCCAGTACTTC. Protein: CASRGYRDQETQYF. The chain has TRBV2 and TRBJ2-5, with no clear D. V was trimmed by 6 bases and J by 0 bases, leaving 11 bases between them. Germline V lookup: CDR1 SNHLY, CDR2 FYNNEI. There are 14 residues in the CDR3.

The chain employs TRBV15 and TRBJ2-7; possible D gene TRBD1, 5 bases. CDR3 length: 13 amino acids. Germline V gives CDR1 LNHNV, CDR2 YYDKDF (reference sequence). Trimming removed 3 bases from V and 4 bases from J, with 10 bases in between. The CDR3 here is CATSRDKGYEQYF. Here the CDR3 DNA reads TGTGCCACCAGCAGGGACAAAGGATACGAGCAGTACTTC.

DNA for the CDR3: TGTGCCAGCAGCTTAAGAGGGGGGGGTCAGCCCCAGCATTTT. Translation gives CASSLRGGGQPQHF. The V call is TRBV7-6, the J call TRBJ1-5; TRBD1 might be the D (6 bases). The germline V gene has CDR1 SGHVS and CDR2 FNYEAQ. V shed 2 bases and J shed 6 bases, with 11 bases lying between them. This CDR3 region has 14 residues.

The genes are TRBV11-1 and TRBJ1-1; the D gene is possibly TRBD1 (5 bases). Looked up from germline, CDR1 is SGHAT and CDR2 is FQDESV (reference sequence). V was trimmed by 3 bases and J by 4 bases, leaving 15 bases between them. The CDR3 is 15 residues long. The CDR3 is CASSFRDLGGTEAFF. The CDR3 DNA reads as TGTGCCAGCAGCTTCCGGGACCTCGGAGGCACTGAAGCTTTCTTT. The full variable domain, its missing parts supplied by reference TRBV11-1 and TRBJ1-1, is EAEVAQSPRYKITEKSQAVAFWCDPISGHATLYWYRQILGQGPELLVQFQDESVVDDSQLPKDRFSAERLKGVDSTLKIQPAELGDSAMYLCASSFRDLGGTEAFFGQGTRLTVV.

This clone was observed once. J is TRBJ2-7 and V is TRBV27, with 10 bases lining up with TRBD1. The CDR3 runs 16 residues. V lost 8 bases to trimming and J lost 7 bases; unmatched junction nucleotides: 17. Germline V gene lookup returns CDR1 MNHEY and CDR2 SMNVEV (reference sequence). The CDR3 coding sequence is TGTGCCAGCGGCCCCACCCGCGCGGACAGGGGGAGGGAGCAGTACTTC. This gives the protein CASGPTRADRGREQYF.

This clone is medium-sized by share. The chain recombines TRBV30 with TRBJ1-3; D is unresolved. V dropped 4 bases and J dropped 0 bases, with 4 bases sitting between them. CDR3 size: 12 residues. Germline CDR1 and CDR2: GTSNPN and SVGIG (reference sequence). CDR3 region: CAWKRSGNTIYF. CDR3 nucleotides: TGTGCCTGGAAACGCTCTGGAAACACCATATATTTT. Together with reference TRBV30 and TRBJ1-3, the CDR3 gives the full variable domain: SQTIHQWPATLVQPVGSPLSLECTVEGTSNPNLYWYRQAAGRGLQLLFYSVGIGQISSEVPQNLSASRPQDRQFILSSKKLLLSDSGFYLCAWKRSGNTIYFGEGSWLTVV.

This chain connects TRBV28 to TRBJ1-5, with D possibly being TRBD1 (5 bases). The CDR3 extends over 14 amino acids. Trimming cost V 5 bases and J 15 bases, with 23 bases left between them. The germline gives CDR1 MDHEN, CDR2 SYDVKM. The CDR3 is CASSPPTTGWVPHF. In DNA form, the CDR3 reads TGTGCCAGCAGTCCCCCCACCACAGGCTGGGTCCCGCATTTT.

This chain joins TRBV6-1 and TRBJ2-7; 7 bases line up with TRBD1. This CDR3 is built from 14 residues. Germline assignment: CDR1 MNHNS and CDR2 SASEGT. V was pared by 0 bases and J by 2 bases, with 1 base of the junction left unmatched. This CDR3 is CASSEAQGAYEQYF. The CDR3 DNA sequence: TGTGCCAGCAGTGAAGCGCAGGGGGCCTACGAGCAGTACTTC.

The gene calls are TRBV15 and TRBJ1-5, with D tentatively TRBD1 (6 bases). The CDR3 sequence is 16 residues long. V dropped 5 bases and J dropped 7 bases, with 21 bases sitting between them. The germline V gene has CDR1 LNHNV and CDR2 YYDKDF (reference sequence). As DNA, the CDR3 is TGTGCCACCAGCCCTGATCCGGGGGCCCCTCACCAGCCCCAGCATTTT. It encodes CATSPDPGAPHQPQHF.

The V and J genes are TRBV9 and TRBJ1-3; D remains unclear. Deletions cut 0 bases from V and 4 bases from J, with 11 bases between. The CDR3 totals 15 residues. The germline gives CDR1 SGDLS, CDR2 YYNGEE. The CDR3 DNA sequence: TGTGCCAGCAGCGTAGGGGCGGCTCAGGGAAACACCATATATTTT. It specifies CASSVGAAQGNTIYF. The whole variable domain, remainder taken from reference TRBV9 and TRBJ1-3, is DSGVTQTPKHLITATGQRVTLRCSPRSGDLSVYWYQQSLDQGLQFLIQYYNGEERAKGNILERFSAQQFPDLHSELNLSSLELGDSALYFCASSVGAAQGNTIYFGEGSWLTVV.

The chain links TRBV13 to TRBJ1-1; possible D gene TRBD1, 5 bases. Germline loops: CDR1 PRHDT, CDR2 FYEKMQ (reference sequence). The CDR3 is 14 residues long. The germline V and J ends were trimmed by 3 bases and 3 bases, with 11 bases remaining between them. As DNA, the CDR3 is TGTGCCAGCAGCTTCACTGACAGTTACACTGAAGCTTTCTTT. Amino acid sequence: CASSFTDSYTEAFF.